This record concerns one TCR beta chain sequence. Antigen unknown. The study ran its PCR with 60 Vbeta and 13 Jbeta primers. In the authors' methods: In a later analysis, some 80 million unique TCR beta chains included roughly 11 million shared by two or more donors. Sequenced by immunoSEQ multiplex PCR; TCRdb stores in-frame clones only, minus some. The V and J calls and the clone size are those of that table, but D and trimming were determined from the DNA. The sample lists 170,000 or so clones, 70% to 80% occurring once. The data originate from a study of cytomegalovirus exposure and HLA in healthy donors. The study's findings and limits: CMV antigen specificity of a few CMV-associated chains was confirmed in vitro.

Germline CDR1 reads SNHLY; CDR2 reads FYNNEI. The CDR3 has 17 amino acids. Trimming left V 0 bases short and J 5 bases short, with 19 bases between. This TCR was sampled from a woman in her 30s in good health and CMV-seropositive. The chain carries TRBV2 and TRBJ2-5; D is uncertain. Sequencing was done on a sample of PBMCs. The CDR3 loop is CASSEAPIGRLMETQYF. DNA of the CDR3: TGTGCCAGCAGTGAAGCCCCTATAGGTCGACTCATGGAGACCCAGTACTTC.